One and the same sample provided the 12 T cell receptor beta chains below, sequenced in a study of T cell repertoires in cytomegalovirus infection. Antigen specificity for these receptors is unknown. TCRdb independently ran MiXCR on the reads; one entry per CDR3 protein. The table has about 770,000 distinct CDR3 sequences, under 35% seen once. This sample comprised cultured CD8+ T cells from PBMCs, obtained from culture after CMV antigen stimulation. The origin of the receptors is a human donor in good health (CMV status not recorded). Some clones in this sample may be carry-over from other donors' samples.

The chain recombines TRBV6-2 or TRBV6-3 with TRBJ2-1, with D perhaps TRBD1 (6 bases). The CDR3 loop spans 16 amino acids. V lost 5 bases and J lost 0, with 14 bases in between. The V gene's germline CDR1 is MNHEY and CDR2 SVGEGT. DNA for the CDR3: TGTGCCAGCAGTGAAGGGGGACCGGACTCCTACAATGAGCAGTTCTTC. Protein product: CASSEGGPDSYNEQFF.

This clonotype has just a few counts. The chain recombines TRBV2 with TRBJ1-5; 7 bases line up with TRBD1. V gave up 4 bases and J gave up 0 bases; unmatched junction bases: 15. Germline V gives CDR1 SNHLY, CDR2 FYNNEI. The CDR3 length is 19 residues. The CDR3 is CASSGGTAPKGGSNQPQHF. DNA for the CDR3: TGTGCCAGCAGTGGGGGGACAGCACCCAAGGGCGGTAGCAATCAGCCCCAGCATTTT.

This sequence joins TRBV29-1 and TRBJ2-2, with D tentatively TRBD2 (7 bases). Trimming shortened V by 3 bases and J by 3 bases, and 11 bases separated the two germline ends. The CDR3 has 14 amino acids. Germline-derived CDR1 and CDR2 are SQVTM and ANQGSEA. CDR3 coding DNA: TGCAGCGTTGATCAGGGGAGGGACACCGGGGAGCTGTTTTTT. Translating it yields CSVDQGRDTGELFF.

This sequence joins TRBV6-2 or TRBV6-3 and TRBJ1-5; D gene uncertain. Trimming took off 6 bases at V and 3 bases at J, with 12 bases between the two ends. The CDR3 is made up of 14 amino acids. Looked up from germline, CDR1 is MNHEY and CDR2 is SVGEGT. The CDR3 loop is CASSWEANNQPQHF. DNA for the CDR3: TGTGCCAGCAGCTGGGAAGCGAACAATCAGCCCCAGCATTTT.

In the case of this clonotype: One end of the junction fails to match germline, which may point to a read error. The rearrangement uses TRBV7-6 and TRBJ2-5; a possible D gene is TRBD1 (6 bases). CDR1 and CDR2 from the germline V gene are SGHVS and FNYEAQ. CDR3 length: 18 amino acids. The CDR3 is CASSLVAGAKGGQETQYF. Here the CDR3 DNA reads TGTGCTAGCAGCTTAGTTGCAGGGGCCAAAGGCGGGCAAGAGACCCAGTACTTC. The full variable domain, rest sourced from reference TRBV7-6 and TRBJ2-5, is GAGVSQSPRYKVTKRGQDVALRCDPISGHVSLYWYRQALGQGPEFLTYFNYEAQQDKSGLPNDRFSAERPEGSISTLTIQRTEQRDSAMYRCASSLVAGAKGGQETQYFGPGTRLLVL.

The chain couples TRBV2 to TRBJ2-3; no firm D call. Trimming removed 9 bases from V and 6 bases from J, with 10 bases in between. Germline-derived CDR1 and CDR2 are SNHLY and FYNNEI. This CDR3 has 11 amino acids. The CDR3 region is CASVASDTQYF. As DNA, the CDR3 is TGTGCCAGTGTGGCCTCGGATACGCAGTATTTT.

The genes are TRBV4-1 and TRBJ2-7, with D possibly being TRBD1 or TRBD2 (5 bases each). This CDR3 has 14 amino acids. Per germline, CDR1 MGHRA and CDR2 YSYEKL. V shed 4 bases and J shed 6 bases, with 16 bases lying between them. DNA of the CDR3: TGCGCCAGCAGCCCCTGGGCCGGGGCGGGCGAGCAGTACTTC. Its protein is CASSPWAGAGEQYF.

In this sample, this clonotype turned up a few times. The chain has TRBV12-3 or TRBV12-4 and TRBJ1-1; D not certain. V was trimmed by 7 bases and J by 3 bases, leaving 12 bases between them. The CDR3 totals 13 residues. The CDR3 sequence is CASTQYSYTEAFF. The CDR3 DNA reads TGTGCCAGCACCCAATACAGCTACACTGAAGCTTTCTTT.

The J gene is TRBJ2-5, the V gene TRBV6-2 or TRBV6-3, with D possibly being TRBD1 or TRBD2 (5 bases each). The CDR3 consists of 14 residues. Germline loops: CDR1 MNHEY, CDR2 SVGEGT. V lost 5 bases and J 7 bases, leaving 17 bases between the germline ends. For the CDR3, the DNA is TGTGCCAGCAGTCTCCAGGGACCCCTGAGGACCCAGTACTTC. This encodes CASSLQGPLRTQYF.

V and J are TRBV9 and TRBJ1-1, with D uncertain. This CDR3 comprises 10 residues. The germline gives CDR1 SGDLS, CDR2 YYNGEE. The V and J ends lost 7 bases and 6 bases respectively, with 7 bases between them. The CDR3 region has the DNA TGTGCCAGCCAGGATTCTGAAGCTTTCTTT. It is translated as CASQDSEAFF. Full variable domain (outside the CDR3, taken from reference TRBV9 and TRBJ1-1): DSGVTQTPKHLITATGQRVTLRCSPRSGDLSVYWYQQSLDQGLQFLIQYYNGEERAKGNILERFSAQQFPDLHSELNLSSLELGDSALYFCASQDSEAFFGQGTRLTVV.

The genes are TRBV6-6 and TRBJ2-5, with a possible D match to TRBD2 (5 bases). The CDR3 is 14 amino acids. Germline assignment: CDR1 MNHNY and CDR2 SVGAGI (reference sequence). Trimming took 2 bases from V and 0 from J, leaving 7 bases between them. The chain's CDR3 is CASSYPGNQETQYF. The CDR3 nucleotides are TGTGCCAGCAGTTACCCCGGGAACCAAGAGACCCAGTACTTC.

There are a few counts of this clonotype. The chain carries TRBV3-1 and TRBJ1-5; 9 bases fit TRBD1. J gave up 4 bases and V 1 base, and 2 bases lay outside the gene matches. Germline CDR1 reads LGHDT; CDR2 reads YNNKEL (reference sequence). The CDR3 has 15 amino acids. This CDR3 is CASSQAGQGNQPQHF. CDR3 bases: TGTGCCAGCAGCCAAGCGGGACAGGGAAATCAGCCCCAGCATTTT.